Listed here are 9 T cell receptor beta chains from one sample, sequenced in a study of T cell responses to AZD1222 COVID-19 vaccine. TCRdb's table, derived via immunoSEQ multiplex PCR, lists solely in-frame clones and lacks some. Of 140,000 to 150,000 clones listed, more than 85% are singletons. Sample: peripheral blood, taken on day 0 of AZD1222 vaccination. Every receptor here comes from an adult in good health.

The gene calls are TRBV7-8 and TRBJ1-1; a possible D gene is TRBD1 (6 bases). Trimming pared 5 bases from V and 1 base from J, leaving 8 bases between. The CDR3 totals 13 residues. Germline V gene sequence: CDR1 SGHVS, CDR2 FQNEAQ. The CDR3 coding sequence is TGTGCCAGCAGCCAGGACAGGAACACTGAAGCTTTCTTT. It translates to CASSQDRNTEAFF.

The gene calls are TRBV28 and TRBJ2-3, with 7 bases aligning to TRBD2. This CDR3 comprises 13 residues. The V gene end was trimmed by 5 bases and the J gene end by 6 bases; junction bases not matched to a gene: 5. CDR1 MDHEN and CDR2 SYDVKM come from the germline V gene. The CDR3 is CASSLAVRDTQYF. The CDR3 region has the DNA TGTGCCAGCAGTCTAGCGGTGAGGGATACGCAGTATTTT.

The genes are TRBV10-3 and TRBJ1-5; tentative D call: TRBD1 (5 bases). In germline, CDR1 is ENHRY, CDR2 SYGVKD. CDR3 length: 19 amino acids. Trimming pared 0 bases from V and 5 bases from J, leaving 23 bases between. CDR3 in DNA: TGTGCCATCAGTGAGTCGTTGTTGTGGGGCAGGGTAGGAGATCAGCCCCAGCATTTT. Translating it yields CAISESLLWGRVGDQPQHF.

The chain combines TRBV5-5 with TRBJ1-6; no reliable D call. Germline V gene sequence: CDR1 SGHKS, CDR2 YYEKEE (reference sequence). The length of the CDR3 is 17 residues. The V gene lost 2 bases and the J gene lost 0 bases, with 12 bases spanning the gap. The CDR3 DNA sequence: TGTGCCAGCAGCTTAACTCCAGCAAGCTCCTATAATTCACCCCTCCACTTT. It translates to CASSLTPASSYNSPLHF.

The chain couples TRBV6-5 to TRBJ2-1, with D tentatively TRBD2 (5 bases). Germline CDR1 reads MNHEY; CDR2 reads SVGAGI. The CDR3 is 14 residues long. Trimming removed 3 bases at V and 8 bases at J, with 14 bases between. The CDR3 loop is CASSYRGSFDEQFF. CDR3 coding DNA: TGTGCCAGCAGTTATCGGGGTAGCTTCGATGAGCAGTTCTTC.

J is TRBJ1-2 and V is TRBV4-1, with 8 positions matching TRBD1. The V and J ends lost 2 bases and 4 bases, in that order; junction bases with no gene match: 9. The CDR3 has 16 residues. CDR1 is MGHRA, CDR2 YSYEKL, per germline. CDR3 sequence reads: CASSQSFRTGSYGYTF. In DNA form, the CDR3 reads TGCGCCAGCAGCCAATCATTCCGGACAGGGTCCTATGGCTACACCTTC.

The chain carries TRBV29-1 and TRBJ2-5; D is undetermined. The CDR3 extends over 11 amino acids. V lost 3 bases to trimming and J lost 5 bases, with 7 bases between them. Germline V lookup: CDR1 SQVTM, CDR2 ANQGSEA. The CDR3 bases are TGCAGCGTTGATCCCATGGAGACCCAGTACTTC. The encoded protein is CSVDPMETQYF.

The rearrangement links TRBV28 to TRBJ1-2; D remains unclear. Germline-derived CDR1 and CDR2 are MDHEN and SYDVKM. The CDR3 sequence is 14 residues long. Trimming stripped 1 base from V and 3 bases from J, with 9 bases between. For the CDR3, the DNA is TGTGCCAGCAGTTTATTGGCCAACCACTATGGCTACACCTTC. Protein sequence: CASSLLANHYGYTF.

In its sample, this clone was seen a few times. The chain links TRBV9 to TRBJ1-3; the D is unclear. From germline, CDR1 is SGDLS and CDR2 YYNGEE. The CDR3 contains 15 residues. Deletions cut 3 bases from V and 0 bases from J, with 10 bases between. The CDR3 reads CASSADLYSGNTIYF. CDR3 bases: TGTGCCAGCAGCGCCGACCTTTACTCTGGAAACACCATATATTTT.